This T cell receptor beta chain was documented in a study of blood T cell repertoires in COVID-19. The CDR3 is made up of 15 amino acids. Losses at the gene ends were 4 bases for V and 3 bases for J; bases not matched to a gene: 9. The germline gives CDR1 LNHDA, CDR2 SQIVND (reference sequence). Libraries were prepared by immunoSEQ multiplex PCR; TCRdb keeps only in-frame clonotypes and omits some of them. The profile shows some 51,000 clones, 80% to 95% of them singletons. This chain uses TRBV19 with TRBJ2-7; 7 bases fit TRBD1. The TCR sequence derives from a human donor with active COVID-19. The donor label of this sample is uncertain. The sample taken for sequencing was peripheral blood. CDR3 DNA: TGTGCCAGTAGTACAGACAGGGCCCCCGACTACGAGCAGTACTTC. Translating it yields CASSTDRAPDYEQYF.